The 3 T cell receptor beta chains listed next were all sequenced from one sample in a study of monozygotic twins with inflammatory bowel disease. TCRdb re-called the 5' RACE reads, yielding one record per CDR3 amino acid sequence without DNA. Reported are approximately 400,000 distinct CDR3 sequences; the ten largest clones contain under 3%. The specimen sequenced was blood. These receptor sequences come from a human donor with ulcerative colitis or Crohn's disease, or a healthy co-twin of an affected twin (not recorded which).

The genes are TRBV20-1 and TRBJ2-5; TCRdb indicates TRBD2, and absent DNA this call remains unverified. Germline-derived CDR1 and CDR2 are DFQATT and SNEGSKA (reference sequence). There are 13 residues in the CDR3. CDR3: CSARGAQQETQYF.

The chain has TRBV19 and TRBJ2-7; TCRdb lists TRBD1, though no DNA is available to test this call. This CDR3 has 15 residues. The germline V gene has CDR1 LNHDA and CDR2 SQIVND (reference sequence). CDR3 sequence reads: CASSIGGGNSYGQYF.

The chain combines TRBV7-2 with TRBJ1-5. The length of the CDR3 is 15 residues. Germline V gene data show CDR1 as SGHTA and CDR2 as FQGNSA. CDR3 sequence reads: CASSLSQNSNQPQHF.